Following are 3 T cell receptor beta chains from one sample sequenced in a study of T-cell reconstitution after alpha-beta-depleted transplantation in children. Unique molecular identifiers were incorporated into the prepared TCRbeta library. TCRdb re-analysed the PCR reads in MiXCR, keeping a single row per CDR3 protein. The top ten hold 2% to 2.5% of the sample, which has hundreds of thousands of distinct CDR3 sequences, approximately 32% seen once. The sequenced sample was PBMCs from the stem cell graft donor, obtained from the stem cell graft. The receptors originated from a human donor who donated a stem cell graft to a child with aplastic anemia.

The rearrangement uses TRBV29-1 and TRBJ2-7; D uncertain. This CDR3 spans 11 amino acids. Germline assignment: CDR1 SQVTM and CDR2 ANQGSEA. Between the trimmed V and J ends, which lost 5 bases and 3 bases, there was a span of 8 bases. CDR3 in amino acids: CSVRNSYEQYF. The CDR3 DNA sequence: TGCAGCGTTAGAAACAGCTACGAGCAGTACTTC.

CDR3 nucleotide sequence: TGCAGTGCTAGAGATTGGGGGAACACTGAAGCTTTCTTT. Translated: CSARDWGNTEAFF. This chain uses TRBV20-1 with TRBJ1-1; D is uncertain. CDR1 and CDR2 from the germline V gene are DFQATT and SNEGSKA (reference sequence). Trimming left V 0 bases short and J 1 base short, with 6 bases between. The CDR3 loop spans 13 amino acids.

In its sample, this clonotype was seen a few times. CDR3 region: CASSAPGVPGNEQFF. The CDR3 DNA reads as TGTGCCAGCAGTGCTCCGGGAGTTCCCGGGAATGAGCAGTTCTTC. The chain joins TRBV12-3 or TRBV12-4 to TRBJ2-1, with D possibly matching TRBD2 (6 bases). The CDR3 extends over 15 amino acids. The V end lost 5 bases, the J end lost 7 bases, and 18 bases lay between the germline ends.